These T cell receptor beta chains were read from a single sample in a study of shared clonotypes between healthy human individuals. The method was immunoSEQ multiplex PCR; TCRdb's version includes in-frame clones alone and lacks a portion of them. The sample shows some 650,000 clones, around 97% of them seen only once. Specimen: naive CD4+ T cells sorted from blood. The source is a woman in her 30s in good health. The CDR3 runs from the conserved cysteine through the conserved F or W. The size of a clone is reported for some rows only, either as once, few or many, or as a class for expanded clones.

cdr3_aa: CSVTGTSGRAWEQFF
cdr3_length: 15
v_call: TRBV29-1
clone_size: -
j_call: TRBJ2-1

cdr3_aa: CASSLGALRGPGEAFF
cdr3_length: 16
v_call: TRBV5-4
clone_size: -
j_call: TRBJ1-1

cdr3_aa: CASSFGRSETQYF
cdr3_length: 13
v_call: TRBV13
clone_size: -
j_call: TRBJ2-5

cdr3_aa: CASSHGDRGIQPQHF
cdr3_length: 15
v_call: TRBV4-2
clone_size: -
j_call: TRBJ1-5

cdr3_aa: CASRKGTSTETQYF
cdr3_length: 14
v_call: TRBV7-9
clone_size: -
j_call: TRBJ2-5

cdr3_aa: CASSDTDTEMGETQYF
cdr3_length: 16
v_call: TRBV18
clone_size: -
j_call: TRBJ2-5

cdr3_aa: CASSPTGGASTDTQYF
cdr3_length: 16
v_call: TRBV9
clone_size: -
j_call: TRBJ2-3

cdr3_aa: CAWSGQAYSNQPQHF
cdr3_length: 15
v_call: TRBV30
clone_size: -
j_call: TRBJ1-5

cdr3_aa: CASSLGGTGSYEQYF
cdr3_length: 15
v_call: TRBV7-8
clone_size: -
j_call: TRBJ2-7

cdr3_aa: CASSLEVGGIMGTQYF
cdr3_length: 16
v_call: TRBV5-4
clone_size: -
j_call: TRBJ2-5

cdr3_aa: CASSYLRDRLQETQYF
cdr3_length: 16
v_call: TRBV11-2
clone_size: -
j_call: TRBJ2-5

cdr3_aa: CASSLYGGATPGELFF
cdr3_length: 16
v_call: TRBV5-4
clone_size: -
j_call: TRBJ2-2

cdr3_aa: CASSQAFTGELFF
cdr3_length: 13
v_call: TRBV4-1
clone_size: once
j_call: TRBJ2-2

cdr3_aa: CASSPNPGTRDYEQYF
cdr3_length: 16
v_call: TRBV27
clone_size: -
j_call: TRBJ2-7

cdr3_aa: CASSRVPGQAPLEQFF
cdr3_length: 16
v_call: TRBV14
clone_size: -
j_call: TRBJ2-1

cdr3_aa: CASSQDRGSRGNQPQHF
cdr3_length: 17
v_call: TRBV19
clone_size: -
j_call: TRBJ1-5